This TCR beta chain was documented in a study of blood T cell repertoires in COVID-19. Study-wide background: The study drew acute and convalescent COVID-19 samples from the United States, Italy and Spain. The cDNA or gDNA used as material had been derived from T cells, B-cell-depleted T cells, or PBMCs.

Authors' analysis steps: Reference gene primer amplification gave estimated nucleated cell counts. Assay: immunoSEQ multiplex PCR; the TCRdb copy retains only in-frame clones and omits some. For V, J and clone size, that table is used; D and trimming come from the DNA. The sample has under 250,000 clones; around nine tenths are singletons. Germline V gene lookup returns CDR1 DFQATT and CDR2 SNEGSKA (reference sequence). This CDR3 is built from 14 residues. V shed 3 bases and J shed 7 bases, with 18 bases lying between them. The chain links TRBV20-1 to TRBJ1-2; tentatively, D is TRBD1 (5 bases). The clonotype originates from a woman aged 55-69 years who had recovered from COVID-19. The sequenced material came from peripheral blood. Written as DNA, the CDR3 is TGCAGTGCTAGTATCAAGTTCAGGGCTCTTGGCTACACCTTC. Its protein is CSASIKFRALGYTF.